The following is a T cell receptor beta chain sequence with its context. There are a few counts of this clonotype. This receptor's antigen is unknown. No per-base quality is available; no much larger clone lies one base away. According to the germline V gene, CDR1 reads SGHTA and CDR2 reads FQGNSA. Trimming removed 5 bases from V and 2 bases from J; the gene matches leave 5 bases unexplained. The CDR3 starts with the cysteine, ends with the phenylalanine, and has 14 residues. CDR3 DNA is the only sequence kept; it has 42 bases, read in frame from the first base. Ficoll-Paque density gradient centrifugation was the method used to isolate PBMCs. These data originate in a study of T-cell memory formation after mild COVID-19 listed by TCRdb under 2021. The study in broad terms: TCR sequence clusters from the two donors were found to be largely donor specific. Two young, previously healthy adult volunteers made up the cohort, one male and one female. T-cell clones expanding and contracting after mild COVID-19 in two donors were tracked by longitudinal TCRalpha and TCRbeta repertoire sequencing.

The investigation overall reported the following: The study covered only a couple of mild cases, and larger cohorts including severe cases with pre-infection samples were considered necessary. Whether the second-wave clones peaking on day 37 were SARS-CoV-2 specific was not confirmed. Some responding clones were detected in pre-infection memory, suggesting pre-existing cross-reactive memory T cells joined the SARS-CoV-2 response. Contracting CD4+ clones were found mainly in CM and EM memory subsets, while CD8+ clones were enriched in EMRA. Clones that contracted from day 15 to 85 showed balanced CD4/CD8 phenotypes, whereas a second wave of clones that expanded from day 15 to 37 leaned towards CD4+.

The run used an Illumina NovaSeq 6000. TCRalpha and TCRbeta cDNA libraries were built by 5'RACE with constant-segment primers, adding sample barcodes and unique molecular identifiers. RNA was extracted from every sample with Trizol reagent. Amplification of the libraries took two PCR steps, and the second step added a second sample barcode plus Illumina TruSeq adapters. The libraries were sequenced on an Illumina NovaSeq using 2 x 150 bp paired-end reads. The authors' pipeline ran thus. Demultiplexing of reads and collapsing into UMI-guided consensus sequences were performed with migec v1.2.7. Using mixcr v2.1.11, the UMI consensuses were aligned to TRA and TRB V and J templates and assembled into clonotypes. A clonotype was counted as expanded or contracted only if both edgeR and NoisET called the change significant, with noise models trained on biological replicates. For edgeR calls, the thresholds were a false discovery rate-adjusted p below 0.01 and a log2 fold-change of 1. As an exploratory analysis of dynamics, PCA with hierarchical clustering was applied to max-normalized trajectories of the 1000 most abundant clonotypes. The CD4 or CD8 phenotype of responding clones was assigned using the separately sequenced CD4+ and CD8+ repertoires. TCRdb handled the public reads itself, with Q25 trimming in fastp and clone calling in MiXCR, and kept productive beta chains. For every CDR3 protein sequence, its rows merge into one entry that carries the most common genes and DNA. The V and J calls were determined by TCRdb, not by the authors. Within this sample are 200,000 to 250,000 distinct CDR3 sequences, with 8% to 11% of them counted one time only. The ten most abundant clones make up approximately 2.8% of the sample.

The sequence joins TRBV7-2 to TRBJ2-7, and TRBD2 matches 8 of the central bases. The source material was PBMCs or a T cell subset sorted from them (not recorded which). This clonotype was obtained from a man between 18 and 35 years old who had mild COVID-19 (a few samples of this study predate the infection). The sample titles of this study are shuffled in the database, so cell type and time point are left out; the donor was told from shared clones. The CDR3 protein sequence reads: CASSQGSGTYEQYF. The sequence in DNA is TGTGCCAGCAGCCAAGGTAGCGGGACCTACGAGCAGTACTTC.